This T cell receptor (beta chain) appears in the sequencing data of a study of control samples from healthy donors and cancer patients. CDR1 and CDR2 (germline): LGHDT, YNNKEL (reference sequence). The CDR3 runs to 16 residues. Trimming at V came to 4 bases and at J to 1 base, leaving 8 bases not matched to a gene. The repertoire was sequenced with immunoSEQ multiplex PCR; TCRdb's copy has only in-frame clones and lacks some. The sample shows approximately 85,000 clones, around nine tenths of them seen only once. This TCR came from a woman between 55 and 75 years old in good health. Specimen: blood. V and J are TRBV3-1 (or the pseudogene TRBV3-2) and TRBJ1-1; 8 positions agree with TRBD1. The CDR3 DNA follows: TGTGCCAGCAGCCTCGACAGGGGCCAAACGAACACTGAAGCTTTCTTT. Its protein is CASSLDRGQTNTEAFF.